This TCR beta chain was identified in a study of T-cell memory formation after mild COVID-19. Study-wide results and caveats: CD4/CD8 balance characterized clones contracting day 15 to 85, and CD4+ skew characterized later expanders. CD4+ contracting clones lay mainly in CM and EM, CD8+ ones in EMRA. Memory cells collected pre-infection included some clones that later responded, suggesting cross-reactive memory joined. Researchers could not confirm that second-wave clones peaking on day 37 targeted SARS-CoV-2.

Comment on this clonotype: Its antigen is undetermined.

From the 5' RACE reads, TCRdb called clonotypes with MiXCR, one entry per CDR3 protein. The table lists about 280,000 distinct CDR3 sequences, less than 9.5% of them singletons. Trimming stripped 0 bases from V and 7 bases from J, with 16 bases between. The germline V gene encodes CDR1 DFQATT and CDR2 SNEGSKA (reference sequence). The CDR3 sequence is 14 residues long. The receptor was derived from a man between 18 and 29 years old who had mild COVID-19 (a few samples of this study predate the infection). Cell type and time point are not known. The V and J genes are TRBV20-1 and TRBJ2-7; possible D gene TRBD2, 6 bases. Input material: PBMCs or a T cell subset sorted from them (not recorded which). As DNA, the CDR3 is TGCAGTGCTAGAGATCTCGGAGGGCCCCGTGAGCAGTACGTC. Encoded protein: CSARDLGGPREQYV.